These T cell receptor beta chains were read from a single sample in a study of blood T cell repertoires in COVID-19. The table came from immunoSEQ multiplex PCR; TCRdb's copy has only in-frame clones and leaves some out. This table holds around 71,000 clones, 65% to 90% found once. The sample comprised peripheral blood. The receptor source for this set is a man younger than 40 with COVID-19, enrolled during active disease. Both conserved end residues are part of each CDR3. A D gene is named only where the DNA matches it firmly. Rows may omit the clone size; those that give it use once, few, many or a size class.

D	V	size	J	DNA	CDR3
.	TRBV28	.	TRBJ1-5	TGTGCCAGCAGTTTACAGGGAGGGGGGAATCAGCCCCAGCATTTT	CASSLQGGGNQPQHF
.	TRBV11-2	once	TRBJ2-7	TGTGCCAGCAGCTTAGATCATGGGGGGTTCTACGAGCAGTACTTC	CASSLDHGGFYEQYF
.	TRBV6-2/TRBV6-3	.	TRBJ2-3	TGTGCCAGCAGCCCCGGGGGTTCTAGCACAGATACGCAGTATTTT	CASSPGGSSTDTQYF
TRBD1	TRBV27	.	TRBJ1-1	TGTGCCAGCAGTACTACGACAGGGGGGAACACTGAAGCTTTCTTT	CASSTTTGGNTEAFF
.	TRBV28	.	TRBJ1-1	TGTGCCAGCAGGGAACAGGGCCAGGTGAACACTGAAGCTTTCTTT	CASREQGQVNTEAFF
TRBD2	TRBV5-4	.	TRBJ2-7	TGTGCCAGCAGCTTGGCCGGAGCGGGAGGTTACGAGCAGTACTTC	CASSLAGAGGYEQYF
TRBD1	TRBV2	.	TRBJ2-2	TGTGCCAGCAGTAGGGACAGATTCACCGGGGAGCTGTTTTTT	CASSRDRFTGELFF
TRBD1	TRBV5-1	once	TRBJ1-3	TGCGCCAGCAGCTTTGACAGGGGTGGAAACACCATATATTTT	CASSFDRGGNTIYF
TRBD2	TRBV2	.	TRBJ2-5	TGTGCCAGCAGACGGACTAGCGGTTCTCAAGAGACCCAGTACTTC	CASRRTSGSQETQYF
TRBD1	TRBV27	.	TRBJ1-2	TGTGCCAGCAGACAGGGGGCGAATGGCTACACCTTC	CASRQGANGYTF
TRBD2	TRBV29-1	.	TRBJ2-5	TGCAGCGTAGCCTCGGGGGGAGTTATTGGAGAGACCCAGTACTTC	CSVASGGVIGETQYF
.	TRBV10-3	once	TRBJ1-2	TGTGCCATCAGTGAGTCTCCGGACAGCTATACGGATGGCTACACCTTC	CAISESPDSYTDGYTF
.	TRBV18	.	TRBJ2-7	TGTGCCAGCTCACCGCCTTCTGACAGGCGCTACGAGCAGTACTTC	CASSPPSDRRYEQYF
TRBD1	TRBV4-1	.	TRBJ2-7	TGCGCCAGCAGCCAAGAGGCAGGGACAGGGTCGAGCGAGCAGTACTTC	CASSQEAGTGSSEQYF
TRBD1	TRBV4-1	once	TRBJ2-6	TGCGCCAGCAGCCAAGGAGGGGGCGCAGGTGGGGCCAACGTCCTGACTTTC	CASSQGGGAGGANVLTF
TRBD2	TRBV4-1	once	TRBJ2-5	TGCGCCAGCAGCCAAGAGACTAGCCGAAAAGAAGAGACCCAGTACTTC	CASSQETSRKEETQYF
.	TRBV14	.	TRBJ1-1	TGTGCCAGCAGCCAAGGGACTCCCACTGAAGCTTTCTTT	CASSQGTPTEAFF
.	TRBV4-1	once	TRBJ1-2	TGCGCCAGCGGTCTAGGGCCCGGAGGACCGGGGAGTCGTGGCTACACCTTC	CASGLGPGGPGSRGYTF
.	TRBV18	few	TRBJ1-5	TGTGCCAGCTCACCAGGGGGGGGCAATCAGCCCCAGCATTTT	CASSPGGGNQPQHF
.	TRBV29-1	.	TRBJ1-2	TGCAGCGTTGGAGGGACACCAACTGACTATGGCTACACCTTC	CSVGGTPTDYGYTF
TRBD2	TRBV6-5	.	TRBJ2-1	TGTGCCAGCAGTCCTAAGGGAGGGTACAATGAGCAGTTCTTC	CASSPKGGYNEQFF
TRBD2	TRBV4-2	.	TRBJ2-7	TGTGCCAGCAGCCAAGATTCTAGCGGGGCCTCCTACGAGCAGTACTTC	CASSQDSSGASYEQYF
.	TRBV6-6	.	TRBJ2-1	TGTGCCAGCAGTTATGAGTTCAATGAGCAGTTCTTC	CASSYEFNEQFF
TRBD2	TRBV29-1	.	TRBJ2-1	TGCAGCGTTCGACCGGGACTAGCGGGACGCAATGAGCAGTTCTTC	CSVRPGLAGRNEQFF
.	TRBV18	.	TRBJ1-6	TGTGCCAGCTCACCAACGCCTAGCTCCTATAATTCACCCCTCCACTTT	CASSPTPSSYNSPLHF
TRBD1	TRBV27	once	TRBJ2-5	TGTGCCAGCCGCTTGGGACAGACGTACCAAGAGACCCAGTACTTC	CASRLGQTYQETQYF
TRBD2	TRBV19	.	TRBJ2-1	TGTGCCAGTAGCTGGACTAGCGGATTTGTTAATGAGCAGTTCTTC	CASSWTSGFVNEQFF
.	TRBV10-3	.	TRBJ1-5	TGTGCCATCAGTGAGTCGACGGGGGGCCGGAGCAATCAGCCCCAGCATTTT	CAISESTGGRSNQPQHF
TRBD1	TRBV7-2	.	TRBJ1-1	TGTGCCAGCAGCTTAGCGCTACAGGGGGCTGAAGCTTTCTTT	CASSLALQGAEAFF
.	TRBV15	.	TRBJ1-1	TGTGCCACCAGCAGAGATCCCAGTACTGAAGCTTTCTTT	CATSRDPSTEAFF
TRBD2	TRBV5-6	.	TRBJ2-3	TGTGCCAGCAGCTGGGGGCTAGCGGGAGATACGCAGTATTTT	CASSWGLAGDTQYF
TRBD2	TRBV7-3	.	TRBJ2-1	TGTGCCAGCAGCTTTACTAGCGGGATGTACAATGAGCAGTTCTTC	CASSFTSGMYNEQFF
TRBD2	TRBV24-1	.	TRBJ2-1	TGTGCCACCAGTGATCTGAACCTAGCGGGATACAATGAGCAGTTCTTC	CATSDLNLAGYNEQFF
.	TRBV24-1	.	TRBJ2-1	TGTGCCACCAGTGATCCCTCCCGGGACAACAATGAGCAGTTCTTC	CATSDPSRDNNEQFF
.	TRBV28	.	TRBJ1-2	TGTGCCAGCAGGCGAGAGGGCGCCGGAGGCTACACCTTC	CASRREGAGGYTF
TRBD1	TRBV9	.	TRBJ2-7	TGTGCCAGCAGCGTAGAGACAGGGGGGTCCTACGAGCAGTACTTC	CASSVETGGSYEQYF
TRBD1	TRBV5-1	.	TRBJ1-1	TGCGCCAGCAGCTTGGATGGGACAGGGGGTATCACTGAAGCTTTCTTT	CASSLDGTGGITEAFF
TRBD1	TRBV29-1	once	TRBJ2-7	TGCAGCGTCGGACAGGCGGCCTACGAGCAGTACTTC	CSVGQAAYEQYF
TRBD1	TRBV6-2/TRBV6-3	.	TRBJ1-2	TGTGCCAGCAGTTATACAGGGGGAACCTATGGCTACACCTTC	CASSYTGGTYGYTF
TRBD1	TRBV6-4	few	TRBJ2-1	TGTGCCAGCAGTGACTCGACAGGGGGCTACAATGAGCAGTTCTTC	CASSDSTGGYNEQFF